These 14 T cell receptor beta chains were all obtained from the same sample, sequenced in a study of brain T cells in children with intractable seizures. Sequencing used immunoSEQ multiplex PCR; TCRdb keeps in-frame clones, though not all of them. The table has fewer than 80,000 clones, approximately 94% seen once; the top ten hold approximately 0.37%. This sample comprised peripheral blood, obtained at surgery. The source of these receptors is a boy in the first two years of life with focal cortical dysplasia and intractable seizures.

The V and J genes are TRBV5-1 and TRBJ2-3; 7 bases line up with TRBD2. CDR1 SGHRS and CDR2 YFSETQ come from the germline V gene. V shed 7 bases, J shed 2 bases, and the junction held 19 bases outside the gene matches. This CDR3 is 18 amino acids long. CDR3 bases: TGCGCCAGCCATGACGGACTAGTCCATACGATTAACACAGATACGCAGTATTTT. This sequence encodes CASHDGLVHTINTDTQYF.

This chain connects TRBV18 to TRBJ1-2; D remains ambiguous. The V end was cut by 6 bases, the J end by 7 bases, with 15 bases between. Germline CDR1 reads KGHSH; CDR2 reads LQKENI. CDR3 size: 13 residues. The CDR3 sequence is CASSQTGEGGYTF. The CDR3 nucleotides are TGTGCCAGCTCGCAAACGGGAGAGGGTGGCTACACCTTC.

The chain couples TRBV7-2 to TRBJ1-2, with D unresolved. In germline, CDR1 is SGHTA, CDR2 FQGNSA. CDR3 length: 16 residues. The V end was cut by 1 base, the J end by 3 bases, with 15 bases between. The CDR3 here is CASSLEPWASYYGYTF. CDR3 sequence (DNA): TGTGCCAGCAGCTTAGAGCCTTGGGCGTCCTACTATGGCTACACCTTC.

The CDR3 region is CASGLVLFGDRFF. The CDR3, as DNA: TGTGCTAGTGGTTTGGTCCTCTTTGGGGACCGGTTCTTC. This chain connects TRBV12-5 to TRBJ2-1; perhaps D is TRBD1 or TRBD2 (5 bases each). CDR3 length: 13 residues. V gave up 0 bases and J gave up 15 bases, with 15 bases separating them. Germline V gene lookup returns CDR1 LGHNT and CDR2 FRNRAP. Supplemented by reference TRBV12-5 and TRBJ2-1, the full variable domain reads DARVTQTPRHKVTEMGQEVTMRCQPILGHNTVFWYRQTMMQGLELLAYFRNRAPLDDSGMPKDRFSAEMPDATLATLKIQPSEPRDSAVYFCASGLVLFGDRFFGPGTRLTVL.

This clone is a singleton in its sample. This sequence joins TRBV24-1 and TRBJ2-3; 9 bases align to TRBD1. CDR3 length: 15 amino acids. After removal of 1 base from V and 4 bases from J, the junction contained 2 bases not matched to a gene. Germline CDR1 is KGHDR and CDR2 is SFDVKD. The CDR3 loop is CATSDFRDRADTQYF. The CDR3 bases are TGTGCCACCAGTGATTTTCGGGACAGGGCAGATACGCAGTATTTT.

The rearrangement joins TRBV5-4 to TRBJ1-2, with 9 bases aligning to TRBD1. After removal of 5 bases from V and 0 bases from J, the junction contained 5 bases not matched to a gene. From germline, CDR1 is SGHNT and CDR2 YYREEE (reference sequence). The CDR3 loop spans 15 amino acids. The CDR3 protein is CASRPYRGPNYGYTF. The DNA for the CDR3 is TGTGCCAGCAGGCCCTACAGGGGGCCTAACTATGGCTACACCTTC.

V is TRBV4-2 and J is TRBJ1-1; no clear D. V gave up 1 base and J gave up 1 base, with 7 bases separating them. Per germline, CDR1 LGHNA and CDR2 YNFKEQ. This CDR3 contains 14 residues. This chain's CDR3 is CASSQGTENTEAFF. In DNA, the CDR3 is TGTGCCAGCAGCCAAGGGACCGAGAACACTGAAGCTTTCTTT.

This chain links TRBV5-1 with TRBJ2-3, with D perhaps matching TRBD2 (6 bases). The CDR3 loop spans 17 amino acids. The germline V gene encodes CDR1 SGHRS and CDR2 YFSETQ. V lost 3 bases to trimming and J lost 0 bases, with 17 bases between them. The CDR3 region is CASSSQQLSGSTDTQYF. In nucleotides, the CDR3 is TGCGCCAGCAGCTCGCAACAGCTGAGCGGGAGCACAGATACGCAGTATTTT.

Concerning this clone itself: One junction end does not reproduce the germline sequence, and a read error may be involved. The chain couples TRBV7-8 to TRBJ1-1; 7 nucleotides agree with TRBD1. CDR3 length: 14 amino acids. Germline CDR1 reads SGHVS; CDR2 reads FQNEAQ. DNA for the CDR3: TGTGCCAGCAGATTAGGACAGGCCCACACTGAAGCTTTCTTT. It specifies CASRLGQAHTEAFF.

This chain uses TRBV28 with TRBJ1-1; TRBD1 agrees at 7 bases. The V gene end was trimmed by 4 bases and the J gene end by 0 bases; junction bases not matched to a gene: 5. This CDR3 has 15 residues. Germline V gene lookup returns CDR1 MDHEN and CDR2 SYDVKM. The CDR3 is CASSYKDRMNTEAFF. The CDR3, as DNA: TGTGCCAGCAGTTATAAGGACAGGATGAACACTGAAGCTTTCTTT.

The chain combines TRBV6-5 with TRBJ2-7; TRBD1 agrees at 7 bases. The V and J ends lost 3 bases and 2 bases, in that order; junction bases with no gene match: 4. CDR3 length: 14 amino acids. The germline V gene has CDR1 MNHEY and CDR2 SVGAGI. The CDR3: CASSYQTGTYEQYF. CDR3 sequence (DNA): TGTGCCAGCAGTTATCAGACAGGGACCTACGAGCAGTACTTC.

The chain combines TRBV29-1 with TRBJ2-1; 9 bases are a match to TRBD2. Germline V gene data show CDR1 as SQVTM and CDR2 as ANQGSEA. After removal of 4 bases from V and 3 bases from J, the junction contained 7 bases not matched to a gene. CDR3 size: 15 residues. DNA for the CDR3: TGCAGCGTTGTCGCGGGGGGGAGTATCTACAATGAGCAGTTCTTC. This translates into CSVVAGGSIYNEQFF.

The V call is TRBV5-1, the J call TRBJ1-1; a weak D match, TRBD1 (5 bases). V lost 0 bases to trimming and J lost 1 base, with 10 bases between them. CDR1 and CDR2 from the germline V gene are SGHRS and YFSETQ. This CDR3 contains 15 residues. CDR3 amino acids: CASSLGAQGNTEAFF. CDR3 DNA: TGCGCCAGCAGCTTGGGTGCCCAGGGGAACACTGAAGCTTTCTTT.

The V and J genes are TRBV19 and TRBJ2-1; D is unclear. Looked up from germline, CDR1 is LNHDA and CDR2 is SQIVND (reference sequence). Trimming removed 2 bases from V and 1 base from J, with 6 bases in between. The CDR3 is 14 residues long. The CDR3 coding sequence is TGTGCCAGTAGTATAACCAAGTCCTACAATGAGCAGTTCTTC. Its protein is CASSITKSYNEQFF.